Listed below are T cell receptor beta chains from one sample, sequenced in a study of identical twins. Using its own MiXCR run on the 5' RACE reads, TCRdb lists one record per CDR3 protein. The table records about 810,000 distinct CDR3 sequences, more than 9% of them present only once. These same data were also listed under a study on yellow fever vaccine responses in identical twins.

Source material: PBMCs. The receptors originated from a woman under 30 in good health. Each CDR3 is given with its conserved first and last residue. The D gene is left open where the match is weak. Size is stated for part of the rows, as once, few or many counts, or as a class when the clone is expanded.

cdr3_nt: TGCAGTGCTAGGCGGGGGCACCAAGAGACCCAGTACTTC
cdr3_aa: CSARRGHQETQYF
d_call: .
j_call: TRBJ2-5
v_call: TRBV20-1
clone_size: .

cdr3_nt: TGTGCCAGCAGCGTAGACGTGGGACAGGGTGAGCTTAACTATGGCTACACCTTC
cdr3_aa: CASSVDVGQGELNYGYTF
d_call: TRBD1
j_call: TRBJ1-2
v_call: TRBV9
clone_size: few

cdr3_nt: TGCGCCAGCAGCCAGTCAATCGGGAGGGCCTACGAGCAGTACTTC
cdr3_aa: CASSQSIGRAYEQYF
d_call: TRBD2
j_call: TRBJ2-7
v_call: TRBV4-1
clone_size: .

cdr3_nt: TGCGCCAGCAGCTTGGAACCATCGGAAGAAAAACTGTTTTTT
cdr3_aa: CASSLEPSEEKLFF
d_call: .
j_call: TRBJ1-4
v_call: TRBV5-1
clone_size: few

cdr3_nt: TGCGCCAGCAGCTTAAGTATAGGGACTAGCGGTTCACTTGAGCAGTTCTTC
cdr3_aa: CASSLSIGTSGSLEQFF
d_call: TRBD2
j_call: TRBJ2-1
v_call: TRBV5-1
clone_size: .

cdr3_nt: TGTGCCAGCAGCTCCCCGAGGGACAGACCCTACGAGCAGTACTTC
cdr3_aa: CASSSPRDRPYEQYF
d_call: TRBD1
j_call: TRBJ2-7
v_call: TRBV11-2
clone_size: few

cdr3_nt: TGTGCCAGCCTCCCAGGACCGGGACAGGGCTTATCCTTAGCCAAAAACATTCAGTACTTC
cdr3_aa: CASLPGPGQGLSLAKNIQYF
d_call: TRBD1
j_call: TRBJ2-4
v_call: TRBV12-3/TRBV12-4
clone_size: few

cdr3_nt: TGTGCCAGCAGTTTCCTAGCCAGGGCCACAGATACGCAGTATTTT
cdr3_aa: CASSFLARATDTQYF
d_call: .
j_call: TRBJ2-3
v_call: TRBV27
clone_size: .

cdr3_nt: TGTGCCAGCAGTTCCCCCTGGGGGGTGGACACTGAAGCTTTCTTT
cdr3_aa: CASSSPWGVDTEAFF
d_call: .
j_call: TRBJ1-1
v_call: TRBV12-3/TRBV12-4
clone_size: .

cdr3_nt: TGCAGTGCCACTCACTTTGGGAGTAGCCCCGGGGAGCTGTTTTTT
cdr3_aa: CSATHFGSSPGELFF
d_call: .
j_call: TRBJ2-2
v_call: TRBV20-1
clone_size: few

cdr3_nt: TGTGCCAGCTCACCGGGACTAGCGGGAAAAGTCGCCTACGAGCAGTACTTC
cdr3_aa: CASSPGLAGKVAYEQYF
d_call: TRBD2
j_call: TRBJ2-7
v_call: TRBV18
clone_size: once

cdr3_nt: TGTGCCACGACAGGACTCGGCTCCTACGAGCAGTACTTC
cdr3_aa: CATTGLGSYEQYF
d_call: .
j_call: TRBJ2-7
v_call: TRBV10-3
clone_size: .

cdr3_nt: TGTGCCAGCAGAAGAGGGTTCTCTCAGCCCCAGCATTTT
cdr3_aa: CASRRGFSQPQHF
d_call: .
j_call: TRBJ1-5
v_call: TRBV27
clone_size: .

cdr3_nt: TGCGCCAGCAGCCCCCCCGGTGGGGGCTACGAGCAGTACTTC
cdr3_aa: CASSPPGGGYEQYF
d_call: .
j_call: TRBJ2-7
v_call: TRBV5-1
clone_size: .

cdr3_nt: TGTGCCAGCAGCGCACCCGGGGGGGGGACAAAAGAGACCCAGTACTTC
cdr3_aa: CASSAPGGGTKETQYF
d_call: TRBD2
j_call: TRBJ2-5
v_call: TRBV11-2
clone_size: many

cdr3_nt: TGTGCCAGCAGCTTAGGGGACTTCTACAATGAGCAGTTCTTC
cdr3_aa: CASSLGDFYNEQFF
d_call: .
j_call: TRBJ2-1
v_call: TRBV7-9
clone_size: .

cdr3_nt: TGTGCCAGCAGTCTCGACCGTCTTGGGTCCACCTACGAGCAGTACTTC
cdr3_aa: CASSLDRLGSTYEQYF
d_call: .
j_call: TRBJ2-7
v_call: TRBV27
clone_size: .

cdr3_nt: TGTGCCAGCAGCTTGGGAAGCCCAGCGGGAGAGGTCGAGCAGTACTTC
cdr3_aa: CASSLGSPAGEVEQYF
d_call: TRBD2
j_call: TRBJ2-7
v_call: TRBV5-4
clone_size: .

cdr3_nt: TGTGCCAGCAGTTTCTTGGGACTAGCGGGAGTTTCCTCGTACACCGGGGAGCTGTTTTTT
cdr3_aa: CASSFLGLAGVSSYTGELFF
d_call: TRBD2
j_call: TRBJ2-2
v_call: TRBV28
clone_size: few

cdr3_nt: TGCAGTGCTAGAGATACCATGAACACTGAAGCTTTCTTT
cdr3_aa: CSARDTMNTEAFF
d_call: .
j_call: TRBJ1-1
v_call: TRBV20-1
clone_size: few

cdr3_nt: TGCAGCGTTAGGACAGGGTCTGATGGCTACACCTTC
cdr3_aa: CSVRTGSDGYTF
d_call: TRBD1
j_call: TRBJ1-2
v_call: TRBV29-1
clone_size: few

cdr3_nt: TGTGCCAGCAGTCCACGACCCGCAACCGGGGAGACCCAGTACTTC
cdr3_aa: CASSPRPATGETQYF
d_call: .
j_call: TRBJ2-5
v_call: TRBV2
clone_size: .

cdr3_nt: TGTGCCAGCATTGGACAGGGGTCATCCGGCTACACCTTC
cdr3_aa: CASIGQGSSGYTF
d_call: TRBD1
j_call: TRBJ1-2
v_call: TRBV12-3/TRBV12-4
clone_size: many

cdr3_nt: TGTGCCAGCAGCGTCACAGGGCTGGAGACCCAGTACTTC
cdr3_aa: CASSVTGLETQYF
d_call: .
j_call: TRBJ2-5
v_call: TRBV11-3
clone_size: few

cdr3_nt: TGCGCCAGCAGCTTACAGGGAAAAGAGACCCAGTACTTC
cdr3_aa: CASSLQGKETQYF
d_call: .
j_call: TRBJ2-5
v_call: TRBV5-1
clone_size: many

cdr3_nt: TGTGCCAGCAGCGGGTCCGGGACAGGGATCTCCTACAATGAGCAGTTCTTC
cdr3_aa: CASSGSGTGISYNEQFF
d_call: TRBD1
j_call: TRBJ2-1
v_call: TRBV7-9
clone_size: .

cdr3_nt: TGCAGCGTTCAAGGGCCGGGACAGGGGGGGGATGAGCAGTTCTTC
cdr3_aa: CSVQGPGQGGDEQFF
d_call: TRBD1
j_call: TRBJ2-1
v_call: TRBV29-1
clone_size: few

cdr3_nt: TGTGCCAGCAGTTTAAGAACAGGGGGAGCTTTCTTT
cdr3_aa: CASSLRTGGAFF
d_call: TRBD1
j_call: TRBJ1-1
v_call: TRBV28
clone_size: few

cdr3_nt: TGCGCCAGCAGCCAAGAACTGGCAGGGACCTACAATGAGCAGTTCTTC
cdr3_aa: CASSQELAGTYNEQFF
d_call: .
j_call: TRBJ2-1
v_call: TRBV4-1
clone_size: few

cdr3_nt: TGTGCCAGCAGCTTAGGGAGCTCCACTGGAAACACCATATATTTT
cdr3_aa: CASSLGSSTGNTIYF
d_call: .
j_call: TRBJ1-3
v_call: TRBV11-3
clone_size: once

cdr3_nt: TGTGCCAGCAGCTCATGGGCAGGGGCCCGGGGATTATACAATGAGCAGTTCTTC
cdr3_aa: CASSSWAGARGLYNEQFF
d_call: .
j_call: TRBJ2-1
v_call: TRBV11-1
clone_size: .

cdr3_nt: TGTGCCAGCAGGAGAGGGGGCGGCAATCAGCCCCAGCATTTT
cdr3_aa: CASRRGGGNQPQHF
d_call: TRBD1
j_call: TRBJ1-5
v_call: TRBV12-3/TRBV12-4
clone_size: many

cdr3_nt: TGTGCCAGCACGCCCCGGGACAGGAGCCCCAAAGAGACCCAGTACTTC
cdr3_aa: CASTPRDRSPKETQYF
d_call: TRBD1
j_call: TRBJ2-5
v_call: TRBV7-9
clone_size: few

cdr3_nt: TGCAGCGTCGCCTACGGGGAGACCCAGTACTTC
cdr3_aa: CSVAYGETQYF
d_call: .
j_call: TRBJ2-5
v_call: TRBV29-1
clone_size: .

cdr3_nt: TGTGCCAGCAGTCCCTGGGGCTCGTCAGATACGCAGTATTTT
cdr3_aa: CASSPWGSSDTQYF
d_call: .
j_call: TRBJ2-3
v_call: TRBV12-3/TRBV12-4
clone_size: few

cdr3_nt: TGTGCCAGCAGCCGGGCCCTCCGTGCGGACCACAATGAGCAGTTCTTC
cdr3_aa: CASSRALRADHNEQFF
d_call: .
j_call: TRBJ2-1
v_call: TRBV3-1
clone_size: few

cdr3_nt: TGTGCCAGCAGCTATAAGAAAAAGGACAGGGCGGGATCCGGGGAGCTGTTTTTT
cdr3_aa: CASSYKKKDRAGSGELFF
d_call: TRBD1
j_call: TRBJ2-2
v_call: TRBV11-2
clone_size: few

cdr3_nt: TGCGCCAGCAGGGTGCAGGGAGATTCACCCCTCCACTTT
cdr3_aa: CASRVQGDSPLHF
d_call: .
j_call: TRBJ1-6
v_call: TRBV5-1
clone_size: .

cdr3_nt: TGTGCCAGCAGCCGCCTACTAGCGGCTGGGCGGGAGCAGTTCTTC
cdr3_aa: CASSRLLAAGREQFF
d_call: TRBD2
j_call: TRBJ2-1
v_call: TRBV14
clone_size: few

cdr3_nt: TGTGCCAGCAGTCGGCCGACCGGGACAGGGAACACTGAAGCTTTCTTT
cdr3_aa: CASSRPTGTGNTEAFF
d_call: TRBD1
j_call: TRBJ1-1
v_call: TRBV6-1
clone_size: .

cdr3_nt: TGTGCCAGCAGTTGGGCAGGGGAAGTCAATCAGCCCCAGCATTTT
cdr3_aa: CASSWAGEVNQPQHF
d_call: .
j_call: TRBJ1-5
v_call: TRBV12-3/TRBV12-4
clone_size: .

cdr3_nt: TGCGCCAGCGCCATGGGACTAGCGGGGGGAGATACGCAGTATTTT
cdr3_aa: CASAMGLAGGDTQYF
d_call: TRBD2
j_call: TRBJ2-3
v_call: TRBV5-1
clone_size: few

cdr3_nt: TGCAGCGTGTCCGGGGGGGTGCATGAGACCCAGTACTTC
cdr3_aa: CSVSGGVHETQYF
d_call: TRBD2
j_call: TRBJ2-5
v_call: TRBV29-1
clone_size: many

cdr3_nt: TGCGCCAGCAGCTTGGATGGGACAGGGTTGACTGAAGCTTTCTTT
cdr3_aa: CASSLDGTGLTEAFF
d_call: TRBD1
j_call: TRBJ1-1
v_call: TRBV5-1
clone_size: .

cdr3_nt: TGTGCCAGCAGTCCCCTTGCGGGACAGGGGTTGAATGAGCAGTTCTTC
cdr3_aa: CASSPLAGQGLNEQFF
d_call: TRBD1
j_call: TRBJ2-1
v_call: TRBV28
clone_size: .

cdr3_nt: TGCAGCGTTGAGACAGGAACCTACGAGCAGTACTTC
cdr3_aa: CSVETGTYEQYF
d_call: .
j_call: TRBJ2-7
v_call: TRBV29-1
clone_size: .

cdr3_nt: TGTGCCAGTAGTCCCCTAGCGGGAGGCTTCGAGCAGTACTTC
cdr3_aa: CASSPLAGGFEQYF
d_call: TRBD2
j_call: TRBJ2-7
v_call: TRBV19
clone_size: .

cdr3_nt: TGCAGCGTCGGGACTAGCGGGAGGTACGAGCAGTACTTC
cdr3_aa: CSVGTSGRYEQYF
d_call: TRBD2
j_call: TRBJ2-7
v_call: TRBV29-1
clone_size: many

cdr3_nt: TGTGCCAGCAGTTTAGTGTCAGGGGGCGTCACTGAAGCTTTCTTT
cdr3_aa: CASSLVSGGVTEAFF
d_call: TRBD1
j_call: TRBJ1-1
v_call: TRBV12-3/TRBV12-4
clone_size: many

cdr3_nt: TGCGCCAGCAGCACCCTCTCAGGGCCGCAAAGCACAGATACGCAGTATTTT
cdr3_aa: CASSTLSGPQSTDTQYF
d_call: .
j_call: TRBJ2-3
v_call: TRBV5-1
clone_size: few

cdr3_nt: TGCGCCAGCAGCCCGGGGACAGGGACCCGGGCTGAAGCTTTCTTT
cdr3_aa: CASSPGTGTRAEAFF
d_call: TRBD1
j_call: TRBJ1-1
v_call: TRBV5-1
clone_size: many

cdr3_nt: TGCAGTGCTTCCGACAGTCTCTACGAGCAGTACTTC
cdr3_aa: CSASDSLYEQYF
d_call: .
j_call: TRBJ2-7
v_call: TRBV20-1
clone_size: few

cdr3_nt: TGTGCCACCGCGATACTACCGGAAAGGCAAGAGACCCAGTACTTC
cdr3_aa: CATAILPERQETQYF
d_call: .
j_call: TRBJ2-5
v_call: TRBV2
clone_size: few

cdr3_nt: TGTGCCAGCAGTGAAGATGGGGGATTCCCAAACTATGGCTACACCTTC
cdr3_aa: CASSEDGGFPNYGYTF
d_call: .
j_call: TRBJ1-2
v_call: TRBV6-1
clone_size: .

cdr3_nt: TGTGCCAGCAGCCAGACTCAGGGGGGCTGGGAGACCCAGTACTTC
cdr3_aa: CASSQTQGGWETQYF
d_call: .
j_call: TRBJ2-5
v_call: TRBV3-1
clone_size: .

cdr3_nt: TGTGCCAGCAGTTTAGGGGACACCACTGAAGCTTTCTTT
cdr3_aa: CASSLGDTTEAFF
d_call: .
j_call: TRBJ1-1
v_call: TRBV12-3/TRBV12-4
clone_size: many

cdr3_nt: TGCAGTGCTAGAGATCCGAAGGGAGGGTTAGAGGGTCTAGGGTACAATGAGCAGTTCTTC
cdr3_aa: CSARDPKGGLEGLGYNEQFF
d_call: TRBD2
j_call: TRBJ2-1
v_call: TRBV20-1
clone_size: .

cdr3_nt: TGTGCCAGCAGCAAGGGGTGGCGAGGGGTCACTCACTACGAGCAGTACTTC
cdr3_aa: CASSKGWRGVTHYEQYF
d_call: .
j_call: TRBJ2-7
v_call: TRBV21-1
clone_size: few

cdr3_nt: TGTGCCACCAAAGGAATCGCAACTAATGAAAAACTGTTTTTT
cdr3_aa: CATKGIATNEKLFF
d_call: .
j_call: TRBJ1-4
v_call: TRBV15
clone_size: few